This T cell receptor (beta chain) emerged from a study of T cells in Graves' hyperthyroidism and ophthalmopathy. Points from the study as a whole: Clonotypes that were expanded in thyroid above 0.001 mostly appeared in blood too.

This clonotype was picked up many times. Its antigen is currently unknown. The germline V and J ends were trimmed by 6 bases and 4 bases, with 12 bases remaining between them. The CDR3 sequence is 14 residues long. Criteria for exclusion of patients were uncontrolled infection, other autoimmune disease, pregnancy or lactation. Isolation of PBMCs was performed on 10 ml fresh peripheral blood. RNA transcripts provided the source from which TCR beta CDR3 regions were amplified. Using the HTBI primer set, a first-round RT-PCR was run on the TCR CDR3. TCRdb fed the multiplex PCR reads into MiXCR, producing one record per CDR3 protein. The sample has around 110,000 distinct CDR3 sequences, roughly 15% seen once.

The J gene is TRBJ2-2, the V gene TRBV12-3 or TRBV12-4; TRBD1 is a possible D gene (6 bases). Specimen: blood. This TCR was sampled from a woman in her fifties or sixties with Graves' hyperthyroidism. CDR3 nucleotide sequence: TGTGCCAGCAGCGATGAAGGGGGCACCGGGGAGCTGTTTTTT. It yields the protein CASSDEGGTGELFF.